The 15 T cell receptor beta chains below all came from one sample that was sequenced in a study of CD8 T cells in Susac syndrome (dated 2019 in TCRdb). The library was produced with the immunoSEQ multiplex PCR assay. RNA was extracted with the RNeasy kit and about 0.45 to 1 ug was reverse transcribed using random hexamers. TCRdb handled the public reads itself, with Q25 trimming in fastp and clone calling in MiXCR, and kept productive beta chains. CDR3 protein duplicates are merged, each entry listing the most common genes and DNA. This sample comprises approximately 110,000 distinct CDR3 sequences, more than 90% of them detected only once. Jointly, the top ten make up around 0.078% of the sample. The sample consisted of CD4+ T cells from PBMCs. The receptors derive from a human donor in good health.

The V call is TRBV6-2 or TRBV6-3, the J call TRBJ2-5; weak D call: TRBD1 (5 bases). CDR3 length: 15 residues. V lost 6 bases, J lost 3 bases, and 17 bases lay in between. CDR1 and CDR2 from the germline V gene are MNHEY and SVGEGT. Here the CDR3 reads CASRTIVRAEETQYF. The CDR3 DNA is TGTGCCAGCAGAACCATCGTCAGGGCCGAAGAGACCCAGTACTTC.

This clonotype appeared a few times. This sequence joins TRBV12-3 or TRBV12-4 and TRBJ2-3, with no clear D. The CDR3 runs 13 residues. Trimming pared 2 bases from V and 1 base from J, leaving 4 bases between. The CDR3 region has the DNA TGTGCCAGCAGTTTACAGGGCACAGATACGCAGTATTTT. Its protein is CASSLQGTDTQYF.

The chain carries TRBV7-9 and TRBJ2-7; D may be TRBD2 (5 bases). The CDR3 sequence is 15 residues long. The V end lost 1 base, the J end lost 1 base, and 11 bases lay between the germline ends. CDR1 and CDR2 (germline): SEHNR, FQNEAQ (reference sequence). As DNA, the CDR3 is TGTGCCAGCAGCTTAGTTAGCGTCCAGTCCTACGAGCAGTACTTC. Protein sequence: CASSLVSVQSYEQYF.

The chain employs TRBV12-3 or TRBV12-4 and TRBJ2-7; the match to TRBD2 covers 7 bases. The CDR3 consists of 14 residues. V was pared by 7 bases and J by 4 bases, with 10 bases of the junction left unmatched. The CDR3 spells CASTLGGGFYEQYF. The CDR3 DNA sequence: TGTGCCAGCACCCTCGGCGGGGGTTTTTACGAGCAGTACTTC.

The V gene is TRBV9, the J gene TRBJ1-1; TRBD1 might be the D (6 bases). Germline CDR1 SGDLS, CDR2 YYNGEE. This CDR3 has 14 amino acids. The ends were cut back, 4 bases at V and 3 bases at J, with 13 bases in the middle. In DNA form, the CDR3 reads TGTGCCAGCAGCATCACCGACAGGCACACTGAAGCTTTCTTT. This codes for CASSITDRHTEAFF.

The CDR3 loop reads CASSNEGAPAFF. Here the CDR3 DNA reads TGTGCCAGTAGTAACGAAGGGGCGCCGGCTTTCTTT. The V call is TRBV19, the J call TRBJ1-1; D perhaps matches TRBD1 (5 bases). The CDR3 runs 12 residues. The ends were cut back, 4 bases at V and 11 bases at J, with 14 bases in the middle. Germline V gene lookup returns CDR1 LNHDA and CDR2 SQIVND (reference sequence).

The rearrangement joins TRBV6-5 to TRBJ2-7; 10 bases line up with TRBD2. The germline V gene has CDR1 MNHEY and CDR2 SVGAGI. V lost 5 bases and J lost 7; bases outside the gene matches: 11. The CDR3 contains 15 residues. CDR3 sequence reads: CASSSTSGTGIEQYF. In nucleotides, the CDR3 is TGTGCCAGCAGTAGTACTAGCGGGACAGGAATTGAGCAGTACTTC.

A single count supports this clonotype. V and J are TRBV20-1 and TRBJ1-4; D ambiguous. The germline gives CDR1 DFQATT, CDR2 SNEGSKA (reference sequence). With 1 base removed from V and 0 bases from J, the gap between germline ends came to 6 bases. The CDR3 totals 14 residues. The CDR3 sequence: CSARAPTTNEKLFF. CDR3 DNA: TGCAGTGCTAGAGCACCGACAACTAATGAAAAACTGTTTTTT.

The chain has TRBV24-1 and TRBJ2-3; unclear D gene. CDR1 is KGHDR and CDR2 is SFDVKD in the germline V gene. CDR3 length: 15 amino acids. The ends were cut back, 1 base at V and 1 base at J, with 8 bases in the middle. The CDR3 nucleotides read TGTGCCACCAGTGATTTTAGAACAGGCACAGATACGCAGTATTTT. Protein sequence: CATSDFRTGTDTQYF.

V is TRBV19 and J is TRBJ1-4, with TRBD1 matching 8 bases. The CDR3 totals 15 residues. V gave up 5 bases and J gave up 7 bases; unmatched junction bases: 9. CDR1 and CDR2 (germline): LNHDA, SQIVND (reference sequence). CDR3 nucleotides: TGTGCCAGTAGTTCCCGGCCAGGGGGCTTTGAAAAACTGTTTTTT. Translation: CASSSRPGGFEKLFF.

The chain joins TRBV12-3 or TRBV12-4 to TRBJ2-7, with D perhaps assigned TRBD1 or TRBD2 (6 bases each). The CDR3 loop spans 14 amino acids. V shed 10 bases and J shed 0 bases, with 16 bases lying between them. In DNA form, the CDR3 reads TGTGCCACCAGACAACAGGGAGGCTCCTACGAGCAGTACTTC. It specifies CATRQQGGSYEQYF.

The chain employs TRBV20-1 and TRBJ2-5; no reliable D call. The CDR3 consists of 14 residues. The germline CDR1 and CDR2 sequences are DFQATT and SNEGSKA (reference sequence). Trimming removed 6 bases at V and 0 bases at J, with 14 bases between. Here the CDR3 DNA reads TGCAGTGCAGTCGGTGGGAAGTACCAAGAGACCCAGTACTTC. As protein: CSAVGGKYQETQYF.

The chain has TRBV4-1 and TRBJ2-7; D is uncertain. V lost 2 bases and J lost 2, with 13 bases in between. The CDR3 covers 15 residues. Germline CDR1 MGHRA, CDR2 YSYEKL. This CDR3 is CASSQSPDGTYEQYF. The CDR3 nucleotides read TGCGCCAGCAGCCAAAGCCCCGACGGTACCTACGAGCAGTACTTC.

The J gene is TRBJ1-1, the V gene TRBV7-9, with D maybe TRBD1 (6 bases). The ends were cut back, 5 bases at V and 1 base at J, with 11 bases in the middle. The V gene's germline CDR1 is SEHNR and CDR2 FQNEAQ (reference sequence). This CDR3 is built from 14 residues. CDR3 protein: CASSLPRGNTEAFF. The CDR3 DNA is TGTGCCAGCAGCCTTCCCAGGGGGAACACTGAAGCTTTCTTT.

The J gene is TRBJ1-1, the V gene TRBV7-9, with 7 bases that match TRBD1. This CDR3 region has 13 residues. The trim removed 7 bases at V and 5 bases at J, leaving 7 bases unmatched. In germline, CDR1 is SEHNR, CDR2 FQNEAQ (reference sequence). This CDR3 reads CASTRQGETEAFF. In nucleotides, the CDR3 is TGTGCCAGCACCCGGCAGGGGGAGACTGAAGCTTTCTTT.